These 20 T cell receptor beta chains were sequenced from one sample in a study of shared clonotypes between healthy human individuals. Data came from immunoSEQ multiplex PCR; TCRdb stores just in-frame clones and leaves some out. Of 740,000 or so clones in the sample, roughly 72% were seen once. The specimen sequenced was memory CD4+ T cells sorted from blood. Subset meaning: CD45RA-negative fraction. The receptor source for this set is a young woman in good health.

This clone was picked up a small number of times. The chain recombines TRBV6-1 with TRBJ2-2, with D maybe TRBD2 (5 bases). The CDR3 is 15 amino acids. In germline, CDR1 is MNHNS, CDR2 SASEGT. Trimming shortened V by 5 bases and J by 0 bases, and 10 bases separated the two germline ends. The CDR3 loop is CASSQRFANTGELFF. The CDR3 coding sequence is TGTGCCAGCAGTCAGCGGTTTGCGAACACCGGGGAGCTGTTTTTT.

The rearrangement joins TRBV7-8 to TRBJ2-4; 9 bases are a match to TRBD2. CDR3 size: 18 residues. The germline V gene has CDR1 SGHVS and CDR2 FQNEAQ. J lost 1 base, V lost 2 bases, and 9 bases had no gene match. The DNA of the CDR3 is TGTGCCAGCAGCTTACCTCCCTCAAGCGGGAGGGCCAAAAACATTCAGTACTTC. It yields the protein CASSLPPSSGRAKNIQYF.

V and J are TRBV27 and TRBJ1-2, with D uncertain. The germline CDR1 and CDR2 sequences are MNHEY and SMNVEV (reference sequence). The CDR3 totals 14 residues. V lost 7 bases, J lost 0 bases, and 12 bases lay in between. The CDR3 reads CASKGWPPNYGYTF. The CDR3, as DNA: TGTGCCAGCAAAGGTTGGCCTCCTAACTATGGCTACACCTTC.

The genes are TRBV28 and TRBJ1-2, with 7 bases identical to TRBD1. J was trimmed by 5 bases and V by 5 bases; bases with no gene match: 17. CDR1 and CDR2 (germline): MDHEN, SYDVKM. The CDR3 runs to 17 residues. The CDR3 here is CASSPTGDPFSFYGYTF. The CDR3 nucleotides read TGTGCCAGCAGTCCAACAGGGGACCCCTTTTCTTTTTATGGCTACACCTTC.

The chain links TRBV6-5 to TRBJ2-5, with 9 nucleotides matching TRBD2. This CDR3 region has 15 residues. Germline V gene lookup returns CDR1 MNHEY and CDR2 SVGAGI. V shed 8 bases and J 2 bases; nucleotides not matched to a gene: 9. The CDR3 loop is CASAYSGSLQETQYF. As DNA, the CDR3 is TGTGCCAGCGCCTATAGCGGGAGCCTACAAGAGACCCAGTACTTC.

The J gene is TRBJ1-4, the V gene TRBV6-5; D possibly corresponds to TRBD1 (5 bases). The CDR3 covers 15 residues. V gave up 5 bases and J gave up 6 bases, with 16 bases separating them. CDR1 MNHEY and CDR2 SVGAGI come from the germline V gene. The CDR3 DNA reads as TGTGCCAGCAGTCCCCTTCAGGGTAAGCATGAAAAACTGTTTTTT. Translating gives CASSPLQGKHEKLFF.

This clone is a singleton in its sample. The chain recombines TRBV2 with TRBJ2-5; no clear D. Trimming took off 5 bases at V and 5 bases at J, with 9 bases between the two ends. From germline, CDR1 is SNHLY and CDR2 FYNNEI. This CDR3 region has 12 residues. In nucleotides, the CDR3 is TGTGCCAGCAGTAAGACAAGGGAGACCCAGTACTTC. Translation: CASSKTRETQYF.

CDR3 protein: CASSPHDEQFF. The CDR3 DNA reads TGTGCCAGCAGCCCACACGATGAGCAGTTCTTC. V is TRBV7-2 and J is TRBJ2-1; no firm D call. V was cut by 5 bases and J by 8 bases, with 7 bases left in between. The CDR3 runs 11 residues. Germline CDR1 and CDR2: SGHTA and FQGNSA.

This clone was seen once. The J gene is TRBJ2-1, the V gene TRBV2, with a tentative D call TRBD2 (5 bases). This CDR3 region has 11 residues. CDR1 SNHLY and CDR2 FYNNEI come from the germline V gene. The V gene lost 5 bases and the J gene lost 9 bases, with 8 bases spanning the gap. This chain's CDR3 is CASSPTSEQFF. CDR3 nucleotides: TGTGCCAGCAGTCCTACTAGTGAGCAGTTCTTC.

This sequence joins TRBV6-6 and TRBJ1-1, with TRBD1 as a possible D gene (6 bases). Looked up from germline, CDR1 is MNHNY and CDR2 is SVGAGI (reference sequence). Trimming stripped 10 bases from V and 8 bases from J, with 23 bases between. CDR3 length equals 14 residues. CDR3 in amino acids: CAIGQSKGRSEAFF. The CDR3 DNA reads as TGTGCCATAGGACAGTCTAAAGGCCGGTCAGAAGCTTTCTTT.

The chain has TRBV28 and TRBJ1-2, with D tentatively TRBD1 (6 bases). Trimming took 5 bases from V and 5 from J, leaving 12 bases between them. CDR3 length: 13 residues. Germline lookup yields CDR1 MDHEN and CDR2 SYDVKM. The CDR3: CASSQSDRYGYTF. The CDR3 coding sequence is TGTGCCAGCAGTCAATCGGACAGATATGGCTACACCTTC.

This chain links TRBV4-1 with TRBJ2-7; D may be TRBD1 (5 bases). With 4 bases removed from V and 2 bases from J, the gap between germline ends came to 18 bases. The CDR3 has 16 amino acids. Germline CDR1 reads MGHRA; CDR2 reads YSYEKL. This CDR3 is CASSPNVGVPPYEQYF. Here the CDR3 DNA reads TGCGCCAGCAGCCCCAACGTAGGGGTTCCCCCCTACGAGCAGTACTTC.

The genes are TRBV5-1 and TRBJ2-1, with 10 bases lining up with TRBD2. The V and J ends lost 0 bases and 6 bases, in that order; junction bases with no gene match: 6. The germline V gene has CDR1 SGHRS and CDR2 YFSETQ. The CDR3 is 16 amino acids. CDR3 loop: CASSLEASGRFNEQFF. As DNA, the CDR3 is TGCGCCAGCAGCTTGGAAGCTAGCGGGAGATTCAATGAGCAGTTCTTC.

This clone was observed once. The chain couples TRBV27 to TRBJ2-1; TRBD2 matches at 13 bases. CDR1 is MNHEY, CDR2 SMNVEV, per germline (reference sequence). The CDR3 is made up of 15 amino acids. V lost 2 bases and J lost 7; bases outside the gene matches: 2. DNA of the CDR3: TGTGCCAGCAGTTTACGGACTAGCGGGAGTAATGAGCAGTTCTTC. Its translation: CASSLRTSGSNEQFF.

V and J are TRBV2 and TRBJ1-1; a possible D gene is TRBD1 (5 bases). This CDR3 has 15 residues. Looked up from germline, CDR1 is SNHLY and CDR2 is FYNNEI. V was shortened by 3 bases and J by 1 base, with 12 bases between the two germline ends. DNA for the CDR3: TGTGCCAGCAGTGAGGGGGAACGGGGGAACACTGAAGCTTTCTTT. Protein product: CASSEGERGNTEAFF.

CDR3 nucleotides: TGCGCCAGCAGCTTCCGGACCGCTGCTGGAGATACGCAGTATTTT. Residues: CASSFRTAAGDTQYF. The chain has TRBV5-1 and TRBJ2-3; D unclear. Looked up from germline, CDR1 is SGHRS and CDR2 is YFSETQ. The CDR3 has 15 amino acids. The V and J ends lost 2 bases and 5 bases respectively, with 15 bases between them. Full variable domain (rest looked up from reference TRBV5-1 and TRBJ2-3): KAGVTQTPRYLIKTRGQQVTLSCSPISGHRSVSWYQQTPGQGLQFLFEYFSETQRNKGNFPGRFSGRQFSNSRSEMNVSTLELGDSALYLCASSFRTAAGDTQYFGPGTRLTVL.

The rearrangement links TRBV5-1 to TRBJ2-7, with 7 bases aligning to TRBD2. This CDR3 region has 16 residues. Germline CDR1 is SGHRS and CDR2 is YFSETQ. The V segment lost 0 bases and the J segment 3 bases; nucleotides outside the gene matches: 9. The CDR3 bases are TGCGCCAGCAGCTTGGGATCTGCTGGCGGGAGCTACGAGCAGTACTTC. This encodes CASSLGSAGGSYEQYF.

This chain links TRBV4-1 with TRBJ2-1; 14 bases match TRBD2. The CDR3 has 21 amino acids. CDR1 is MGHRA, CDR2 YSYEKL, per germline. J was trimmed by 7 bases and V by 4 bases; bases with no gene match: 21. The CDR3 DNA reads as TGCGCCAGCAGCCGGGGGGTTGGGATCGGGACTAGCGGGAGTGTTAGGAATGAGCAGTTCTTC. Its translation is CASSRGVGIGTSGSVRNEQFF.

This clone was observed once. The V call is TRBV7-9, the J call TRBJ2-1; 7 bases fit TRBD1. Trimming took 6 bases from V and 6 from J; bases not matched to a gene: 14. The CDR3 is 16 amino acids. The germline gives CDR1 SEHNR, CDR2 FQNEAQ (reference sequence). CDR3 nucleotides: TGTGCCAGCAGTCCACGCCGGGACAGCAGTTCCAATGAGCAGTTCTTC. Protein product: CASSPRRDSSSNEQFF. Full variable domain (rest looked up from reference TRBV7-9 and TRBJ2-1): DTGVSQNPRHKITKRGQNVTFRCDPISEHNRLYWYRQTLGQGPEFLTYFQNEAQLEKSRLLSDRFSAERPKGSFSTLEIQRTEQGDSAMYLCASSPRRDSSSNEQFFGPGTRLTVL.

This clone showed up just a few times. The J gene is TRBJ2-3, the V gene TRBV5-1, with TRBD2 matching over 15 bases. The CDR3 has 17 amino acids. V lost 5 bases and J lost 0; bases outside the gene matches: 4. Germline CDR1 is SGHRS and CDR2 is YFSETQ. The CDR3 is CASRGLAGGPSTDTQYF. The CDR3 nucleotides are TGCGCCAGCAGGGGACTAGCGGGAGGACCTAGCACAGATACGCAGTATTTT.